This T cell receptor beta chain appears in the sequencing data of a study of circulating and synovial CD4+ cells in juvenile arthritis. Samples derive from patients with active juvenile idiopathic arthritis. Of note for this clone: The antigen remains unidentified.

Study-level results: Some such blood samples were as oligoclonal as synovium.

The junction had 12 bases not matched to a gene; V was cut back by 3 bases and J by 7 bases. The CDR3 is 16 residues long. Germline V gene lookup returns CDR1 LGHNA and CDR2 YNFKEQ. Measured with immunoSEQ multiplex PCR; TCRdb has only the in-frame clones, and not every one. Of tens of thousands of clones listed, 90% to 95% are singletons. This clonotype originated in a human donor with juvenile idiopathic arthritis. V usage is TRBV4-2 and J usage is TRBJ1-5; 7 nucleotides align to TRBD1. Sequenced input: CD4+ T cells from blood. CDR3 residues: CASSHRSGQDGQPQHF. The CDR3 coding sequence is TGTGCCAGCAGCCATCGTTCCGGACAGGACGGCCAGCCCCAGCATTTT.